The 31 T cell receptor beta chains given below trace back to one sample, sequenced in a study of a mutant IDH1 vaccine in newly diagnosed glioma. The time point was: baseline, week 1 (first vaccination visit). Indicated treatment: pre-vaccination baseline after standard-of-care therapy. Data came from immunoSEQ multiplex PCR; TCRdb stores just in-frame clones and leaves some out. This sample yields roughly 32,000 clones, of which around 83% are seen a single time; 9% to 10% belongs to the top ten. Specimen: peripheral blood mononuclear cells (PBMCs), collected from a glioma patient treated with radiotherapy, temozolomide or both. These receptors originate from a man aged 50 to 59 with glioma. Some clones in this sample may be carry-over from other donors' samples.

This rearrangement joins TRBV9 to TRBJ2-6; 8 bases match TRBD2. CDR1 is SGDLS and CDR2 is YYNGEE in the germline V gene. The V segment lost 0 bases and the J segment 0 bases; nucleotides outside the gene matches: 8. The CDR3 totals 19 residues. DNA for the CDR3: TGTGCCAGCAGCGTAGCCCGAGGCGGGAGGCACTCTGGGGCCAACGTCCTGACTTTC. It codes for CASSVARGGRHSGANVLTF.

This chain uses TRBV5-1 with TRBJ2-7; the match to TRBD2 covers 7 bases. The germline V gene encodes CDR1 SGHRS and CDR2 YFSETQ. V shed 3 bases, J shed 6 bases, and the junction held 9 bases outside the gene matches. The length of the CDR3 is 14 residues. Here the CDR3 reads CASSWEGSGSEQYF. For the CDR3, the DNA is TGCGCCAGCAGCTGGGAGGGCTCAGGTTCCGAGCAGTACTTC.

The V and J genes are TRBV27 and TRBJ1-2; D gene uncertain. V was clipped by 7 bases and J by 8 bases, with 14 bases between them. Germline V gives CDR1 MNHEY, CDR2 SMNVEV (reference sequence). The CDR3 is 12 residues long. CDR3: CASMVSGGGYTF. The CDR3 region has the DNA TGTGCCAGCATGGTATCAGGAGGCGGCTACACCTTC.

The chain has TRBV9 and TRBJ1-6, with D perhaps matching TRBD1 (5 bases). V was cut by 0 bases and J by 0 bases, with 10 bases left in between. The germline V gene encodes CDR1 SGDLS and CDR2 YYNGEE. The length of the CDR3 is 17 residues. CDR3 nucleotide sequence: TGTGCCAGCAGCGTAGCTGGGGGGGGCTCCTATAATTCACCCCTCCACTTT. Encoded protein: CASSVAGGGSYNSPLHF.

This clone has a single count. The V call is TRBV19, the J call TRBJ2-7; no reliable D call. This CDR3 spans 14 amino acids. V lost 6 bases and J lost 0, with 12 bases in between. Germline values: CDR1 LNHDA, CDR2 SQIVND (reference sequence). CDR3 DNA sequence: TGTGCCAGTAGGTCGGCGAGCGACTCCTACGAGCAGTACTTC. Translation gives CASRSASDSYEQYF.

The chain recombines TRBV28 with TRBJ1-1; no definite D call. V shed 1 base and J shed 10 bases, with 13 bases lying between them. Germline V gene data show CDR1 as MDHEN and CDR2 as SYDVKM. This CDR3 contains 13 residues. The CDR3, as DNA: TGTGCCAGCAGTTTATCCAGGACTCAAGCAGCTTTCTTT. The encoded protein is CASSLSRTQAAFF.

This clone was detected a few times. This rearrangement joins TRBV4-1 to TRBJ1-5; D gene uncertain. Germline CDR1 MGHRA, CDR2 YSYEKL. CDR3 size: 14 residues. Trimming removed 1 base at V and 0 bases at J, with 4 bases between. This CDR3 is CASSQVVSNQPQHF. The CDR3 region has the DNA TGCGCCAGCAGCCAAGTAGTTAGCAATCAGCCCCAGCATTTT.

The chain has TRBV14 and TRBJ1-1, with D possibly TRBD1 on 6 matching bases. Germline V lookup: CDR1 SGHDN, CDR2 FVKESK. This CDR3 has 13 amino acids. V was cut by 1 base and J by 12 bases, with 15 bases left in between. The CDR3 loop reads CASSQGLGAKTFF. Written as DNA, the CDR3 is TGTGCCAGCAGCCAAGGTCTGGGGGCGAAAACTTTCTTT. Full variable domain (missing parts from reference TRBV14 and TRBJ1-1): EAGVTQFPSHSVIEKGQTVTLRCDPISGHDNLYWYRRVMGKEIKFLLHFVKESKQDESGMPNNRFLAERTGGTYSTLKVQPAELEDSGVYFCASSQGLGAKTFFGQGTRLTVV.

Written as DNA, the CDR3 is TGTGCCAGCACCTTGACAGGGGGACTTGGAGAGACCCAGTACTTC. Amino acids: CASTLTGGLGETQYF. The chain employs TRBV9 and TRBJ2-5, with 9 bases lining up with TRBD1. This CDR3 is 15 amino acids long. The V segment lost 6 bases and the J segment 4 bases; nucleotides outside the gene matches: 10. Per germline, CDR1 SGDLS and CDR2 YYNGEE.

The V gene is TRBV7-2, the J gene TRBJ2-7; D possibly uses TRBD1 or TRBD2 (7 bases each). V shed 1 base and J shed 2 bases, with 12 bases lying between them. The CDR3 is made up of 15 amino acids. CDR1 is SGHTA, CDR2 FQGNSA, per germline. This CDR3 is CASSLGSGGAYEQYF. In DNA form, the CDR3 reads TGTGCCAGCAGCTTAGGCTCAGGGGGGGCCTACGAGCAGTACTTC.

This chain joins TRBV7-2 and TRBJ1-1, with TRBD1 as a possible D gene (5 bases). Per the germline V gene, CDR1 is SGHTA and CDR2 is FQGNSA. CDR3 length: 14 residues. The V and J ends lost 4 bases and 1 base respectively, with 10 bases between them. CDR3 in amino acids: CASSSMTANTEAFF. The CDR3 DNA is TGTGCCAGCAGCTCCATGACAGCGAACACTGAAGCTTTCTTT. The whole variable domain, filled in from reference TRBV7-2 and TRBJ1-1, reads GAGVSQSPSNKVTEKGKDVELRCDPISGHTALYWYRQSLGQGLEFLIYFQGNSAPDKSGLPSDRFSAERTGGSVSTLTIQRTQQEDSAVYLCASSSMTANTEAFFGQGTRLTVV.

This clone was picked up a small number of times. The chain couples TRBV25-1 to TRBJ1-1; D might be TRBD1 (5 bases). Deletions cut 5 bases from V and 0 bases from J, with 7 bases between. CDR1 is MGHDK, CDR2 SYGVNS, per germline. The length of the CDR3 is 13 residues. Written as DNA, the CDR3 is TGTGCCAGCAGTAAGACAGTGAACACTGAAGCTTTCTTT. Translation gives CASSKTVNTEAFF. Looking up the rest from reference TRBV25-1 and TRBJ1-1 gives the full variable domain: EADIYQTPRYLVIGTGKKITLECSQTMGHDKMYWYQQDPGMELHLIHYSYGVNSTEKGDLSSESTVSRIRTEHFPLTLESARPSHTSQYLCASSKTVNTEAFFGQGTRLTVV.

This sequence joins TRBV1 and TRBJ1-4; the table assigns TRBD1, which was not confirmed against the DNA. TRBV1 is designated a pseudogene. The CDR3 is made up of 13 amino acids. CDR3 loop: CTTGRQGNEKLFF. The CDR3 coding sequence is TGCACCACCGGCCGACAGGGAAATGAAAAACTGTTTTTT.

A remark on this clone: The sample carries other DNA sequences with the same CDR3. J is TRBJ2-7 and V is TRBV5-4, with D maybe TRBD1 (5 bases). Trimming pared 4 bases from V and 4 bases from J, leaving 9 bases between. The CDR3 consists of 12 residues. CDR1 and CDR2 from the germline V gene are SGHNT and YYREEE (reference sequence). The CDR3 protein is CASSLTGYEQYF. Written as DNA, the CDR3 is TGTGCCAGCAGCCTTACAGGATACGAGCAGTACTTC.

The chain employs TRBV6-1 and TRBJ2-1, with D perhaps matching TRBD2 (6 bases). Germline V lookup: CDR1 MNHNS, CDR2 SASEGT. The CDR3 totals 15 residues. The germline V and J ends were trimmed by 3 bases and 3 bases, with 12 bases remaining between them. The CDR3 DNA sequence: TGTGCCAGCAGTGATCGGGGGAGTTACTACAATGAGCAGTTCTTC. Residues: CASSDRGSYYNEQFF.

In this sample, this clone turned up a few times. This rearrangement joins TRBV7-2 to TRBJ1-6; 8 bases are a match to TRBD1. CDR1 is SGHTA and CDR2 is FQGNSA in the germline V gene. The CDR3 covers 15 residues. V lost 0 bases to trimming and J lost 10 bases; unmatched junction nucleotides: 5. The CDR3 nucleotides read TGTGCCAGCAGCTTAGCAGGACAGGGACAATCACCCCTCCACTTT. Translating it yields CASSLAGQGQSPLHF.

The V gene is TRBV7-9, the J gene TRBJ2-7; tentative D call: TRBD1 (5 bases). Germline V lookup: CDR1 SEHNR, CDR2 FQNEAQ (reference sequence). With 4 bases removed from V and 2 bases from J, the gap between germline ends came to 9 bases. The CDR3 contains 13 residues. The CDR3 nucleotides read TGTGCCAGCAGCTCAGGCAGGGCCTACGAGCAGTACTTC. Protein: CASSSGRAYEQYF. The full variable domain, its missing parts supplied by reference TRBV7-9 and TRBJ2-7, is DTGVSQNPRHKITKRGQNVTFRCDPISEHNRLYWYRQTLGQGPEFLTYFQNEAQLEKSRLLSDRFSAERPKGSFSTLEIQRTEQGDSAMYLCASSSGRAYEQYFGPGTRLTVT.

V and J are TRBV5-1 and TRBJ2-1, with no clear D. In germline, CDR1 is SGHRS, CDR2 YFSETQ. V was cut by 4 bases and J by 5 bases, with 7 bases left in between. The CDR3 has 12 residues. The CDR3 loop is CASSPDHNEQFF. The CDR3 nucleotides are TGCGCCAGCAGCCCGGACCACAATGAGCAGTTCTTC.

The chain couples TRBV13 to TRBJ1-2, with TRBD1 as a possible D gene (6 bases). This CDR3 spans 16 amino acids. The V gene's germline CDR1 is PRHDT and CDR2 FYEKMQ (reference sequence). The ends were cut back, 3 bases at V and 7 bases at J, with 21 bases in the middle. CDR3 DNA: TGTGCCAGCAGCTTTGGGGGGGGCGGGTCTGGGGCTGGCTACACCTTC. Translation: CASSFGGGGSGAGYTF.

The chain combines TRBV18 with TRBJ1-2; 8 positions match TRBD1. In germline, CDR1 is KGHSH, CDR2 LQKENI. V lost 5 bases and J lost 4; bases outside the gene matches: 3. The CDR3 spans 13 residues. Here the CDR3 DNA reads TGTGCCAGCTCAGGAGGACAGGGCTATGGCTACACCTTC. It encodes CASSGGQGYGYTF.

CDR3 in DNA: TGTGCCAGCAGGCCTTCAGGACACTCTGGAAACACCATATATTTT. Translation gives CASRPSGHSGNTIYF. The chain carries TRBV6-1 and TRBJ1-3, with D possibly matching TRBD1 (5 bases). CDR1 is MNHNS and CDR2 is SASEGT in the germline V gene. Between the trimmed V and J ends, which lost 6 bases and 0 bases, there was a span of 12 bases. CDR3 length: 15 amino acids.

This chain connects TRBV30 to TRBJ2-3; D might be TRBD1 (6 bases). The CDR3 is 16 amino acids. Trimming stripped 4 bases from V and 2 bases from J, with 19 bases between. Germline CDR1 GTSNPN, CDR2 SVGIG (reference sequence). The CDR3 DNA reads TGTGCCTGGACAAACCAAAACAGGGCTTTCACAGATACGCAGTATTTT. As protein: CAWTNQNRAFTDTQYF.

The chain joins TRBV5-4 to TRBJ1-3; D is possibly TRBD1 (6 bases). Per the germline V gene, CDR1 is SGHNT and CDR2 is YYREEE (reference sequence). The V end was cut by 4 bases, the J end by 2 bases, with 10 bases between. The CDR3 is made up of 14 amino acids. This chain's CDR3 is CASSRGTTGNTIYF. Here the CDR3 DNA reads TGTGCCAGCAGCCGCGGGACAACTGGAAACACCATATATTTT.

The CDR3 is CASSLDFSPVYNEQFF. The CDR3 DNA sequence: TGCGCCAGCAGCTTGGACTTTTCGCCCGTATACAATGAGCAGTTCTTC. The chain links TRBV5-1 to TRBJ2-1; no definite D call. This CDR3 is built from 16 residues. Germline loops: CDR1 SGHRS, CDR2 YFSETQ. Trimming stripped 0 bases from V and 4 bases from J, with 14 bases between.

V is TRBV4-3 and J is TRBJ2-6; D possibly corresponds to TRBD1 (6 bases). The CDR3 has 16 amino acids. Germline V gene sequence: CDR1 LGHNA, CDR2 YSLEER. Deletions cut 3 bases from V and 0 bases from J, with 9 bases between. CDR3 amino acids: CASSQDSFSGANVLTF. The CDR3 DNA reads TGCGCCAGCAGCCAGGACAGTTTCTCTGGGGCCAACGTCCTGACTTTC.

This clone has only a few counts. The genes are TRBV11-2 and TRBJ1-4; D is perhaps TRBD1 (5 bases). The CDR3 has 15 residues. V was shortened by 1 base and J by 4 bases, with 10 bases between the two germline ends. The germline gives CDR1 SGHAT, CDR2 FQNNGV. The CDR3 protein is CASSLGGQINEKLFF. CDR3 nucleotide sequence: TGTGCCAGCAGCTTAGGGGGCCAGATTAATGAAAAACTGTTTTTT.

The gene calls are TRBV6-5 and TRBJ2-5, with D possibly TRBD2 on 5 matching bases. Trimming removed 2 bases from V and 5 bases from J, with 12 bases in between. The CDR3 contains 14 residues. Germline CDR1 is MNHEY and CDR2 is SVGAGI. CDR3 coding DNA: TGTGCCAGCAGTTACAGTGACCCGGGGGAGACCCAGTACTTC. It yields the protein CASSYSDPGETQYF.

V is TRBV2 and J is TRBJ1-5, with a weak D call TRBD1 (6 bases). The length of the CDR3 is 16 residues. Germline V CDR1 and CDR2: SNHLY, FYNNEI. V shed 6 bases and J shed 3 bases, with 18 bases lying between them. CDR3 protein: CASSEGDGFSNQPQHF. CDR3 DNA: TGTGCCAGCAGCGAGGGGGACGGATTTTCCAATCAGCCCCAGCATTTT.

In its sample, this clone was seen a few times. This sequence joins TRBV2 and TRBJ1-5, with TRBD1 matching 7 bases. V dropped 7 bases and J dropped 6; count of bases not matched to a gene: 12. Per germline, CDR1 SNHLY and CDR2 FYNNEI. The CDR3 totals 15 residues. CDR3 region: CASTGDDREGQPQHF. The CDR3 nucleotides are TGTGCCAGCACGGGGGACGACAGGGAAGGTCAGCCCCAGCATTTT.

V and J are TRBV5-1 and TRBJ2-7; 11 bases match TRBD1. The ends lost 4 bases at V and 2 bases at J; junction bases unmatched: 2. Germline CDR1 is SGHRS and CDR2 is YFSETQ. This CDR3 comprises 14 residues. The DNA of the CDR3 is TGCGCCAGCAGCCCGGGACAGGGGGCCTACGAGCAGTACTTC. Amino acid sequence: CASSPGQGAYEQYF.

The genes are TRBV11-3 and TRBJ2-3, with D hard to call. Trimming took 3 bases from V and 7 from J, leaving 8 bases between them. The germline gives CDR1 SGHNT, CDR2 YENEEA. The CDR3 loop spans 12 amino acids. The CDR3 coding sequence is TGTGCCAGCAGCTTGGGTGGATATACGCAGTATTTT. This sequence encodes CASSLGGYTQYF.